This T cell receptor (beta chain) was retrieved from a study of vaccination and CD4 T cells after COVID-19. Documented time point: late sampling 161 to 241 days after vaccination in a few convalescent patients. Treatment noted: approximately 9-day PBMC culture with coronavirus spike peptide pools or control peptides (ViraFEST assay). With the Oncomine TCR Beta short-read assay, DNA from cultured CD4+ T cells was sequenced. TCRdb re-called the PCR reads through MiXCR, storing one row per CDR3 protein. The sample shows around 18,000 distinct CDR3 sequences, 44% of them seen only once. The V end lost 5 bases, the J end lost 1 base, and 15 bases lay between the germline ends. The CDR3 runs 16 residues. There are a few counts of this clonotype. Its antigen is unidentified.

The chain uses TRBV12-3 or TRBV12-4 and TRBJ1-5; D unclear. Sequencing used CD4+ T cells from blood, cultured in vitro, obtained about 7 months after SARS-CoV-2 vaccination. This receptor was identified in a human donor who had recovered from COVID-19. CDR3 in DNA: TGTGCCAGCAGTAGAACAGATCACGGGAGCAATCAGCCCCAGCATTTT. Its protein is CASSRTDHGSNQPQHF.